Given below is one T cell receptor (beta chain) in context. Its cognate antigen is unknown. The sample comes from a study of STAT5B mutations in CD4+ large granular lymphocyte leukemia. Study-level findings and limits: Roughly 27% of private leukemic clonotypes occurred rarely in other patients' non-leukemic repertoires.

Germline CDR1 LNHDA, CDR2 SQIVND (reference sequence). The CDR3 is made up of 16 amino acids. Trimming took off 6 bases at V and 2 bases at J, with 17 bases between the two ends. Study processing details: The detection floor for productive clonotype frequency was 2.59 x 10-5. This table comes from immunoSEQ multiplex PCR, and its TCRdb copy is limited to in-frame clones, with some not included. That table supplies the V and J calls and clone size; D and trimming were determined from the DNA. This sample carries 25,000 to 35,000 clones, approximately 74% of them seen once, and the ten largest clones take approximately 0.3%.

The chain uses TRBV19 and TRBJ2-1; D might be TRBD2 (7 bases). This TCR was sampled from a human donor in good health. Source material: CD4+ T cells from blood buffy coats. The CDR3 protein is CASRPGGGEPYNEQFF. As DNA, the CDR3 is TGTGCCAGTAGGCCCGGAGGGGGGGAGCCCTACAATGAGCAGTTCTTC.